One and the same sample provided the 30 T cell receptor beta chains below, sequenced in a study of T-cell memory formation after mild COVID-19. MiXCR was run by TCRdb on the 5' RACE reads, yielding one entry per CDR3 protein. The sample has about 620,000 distinct CDR3 sequences; approximately 19% are singletons. Sequenced input: PBMCs or a T cell subset sorted from them (not recorded which). Receptors originate from an adult woman who had mild COVID-19 (a few samples of this study predate the infection). Cell type and time point are not known.

This clonotype has a handful of counts. This chain joins TRBV12-3 or TRBV12-4 and TRBJ2-3; D gene unclear. CDR3 length: 12 amino acids. Trimming left V 6 bases short and J 8 bases short, with 12 bases between. This CDR3 reads CASSHPEGTQYF. For the CDR3, the DNA is TGTGCCAGCAGCCACCCCGAAGGTACGCAGTATTTT.

This clonotype was counted only a few times. The V call is TRBV7-8, the J call TRBJ2-1, with a tentative D call TRBD2 (5 bases). This CDR3 has 18 residues. Germline V CDR1 and CDR2: SGHVS, FQNEAQ. Between the trimmed V and J ends, which lost 5 bases and 0 bases, there was a span of 20 bases. The CDR3 DNA is TGTGCCAGCAGCGACCTTGGCGAGCGGATCAGCTCCTACAATGAGCAGTTCTTC. This gives the protein CASSDLGERISSYNEQFF.

This chain uses TRBV12-3 or TRBV12-4 with TRBJ2-7; TRBD2 matches at 13 bases. With 5 bases clipped from V and 4 bases from J, the junction kept 8 bases outside the gene matches. This CDR3 spans 16 amino acids. Here the CDR3 DNA reads TGTGCCAGCAGTAGAACCTGGGGACTAGCGGGGTACGAGCAGTACTTC. Translated: CASSRTWGLAGYEQYF.

The V call is TRBV18, the J call TRBJ1-5; a possible D gene is TRBD1 (5 bases). This CDR3 has 15 amino acids. The V end lost 1 base, the J end lost 7 bases, and 14 bases lay between the germline ends. In germline, CDR1 is KGHSH, CDR2 LQKENI. CDR3 bases: TGTGCCAGCTCACCACGGGAGGGTACAGGACAGCCCCAGCATTTT. Its protein is CASSPREGTGQPQHF. The full variable domain, with the rest looked up from reference TRBV18 and TRBJ1-5, is NAGVMQNPRHLVRRRGQEARLRCSPMKGHSHVYWYRQLPEEGLKFMVYLQKENIIDESGMPKERFSAEFPKEGPSILRIQQVVRGDSAAYFCASSPREGTGQPQHFGDGTRLSIL.

This clonotype has only a few counts. This chain uses TRBV3-1 with TRBJ2-7; 11 bases are shared with TRBD2. There are 15 residues in the CDR3. Germline V gene lookup returns CDR1 LGHDT and CDR2 YNNKEL (reference sequence). V gave up 4 bases and J gave up 5 bases; unmatched junction bases: 7. For the CDR3, the DNA is TGTGCCAGCAGCCCCCTAGCGGGAGGTCTGGACGAGCAGTACTTC. It specifies CASSPLAGGLDEQYF.

The chain couples TRBV6-5 to TRBJ2-1, with D unresolved. The V and J ends lost 5 bases and 15 bases respectively, with 14 bases between them. Per germline, CDR1 MNHEY and CDR2 SVGAGI. CDR3 length equals 11 residues. CDR3 in amino acids: CASSGPTRAFF. CDR3 in DNA: TGTGCCAGCAGTGGACCAACTCGGGCGTTCTTC.

The chain is built from TRBV14 and TRBJ2-3, with D possibly TRBD2 on 7 matching bases. The germline V and J ends were trimmed by 0 bases and 1 base, with 35 bases remaining between them. CDR3 size: 24 residues. CDR1 is SGHDN, CDR2 FVKESK, per germline. In DNA, the CDR3 is TGTGCCAGCAGCCAAGATCCTTGGCAGGGGCGGGAGTTGACAGAAGCATTCGGCACAGATACGCAGTATTTT. Protein sequence: CASSQDPWQGRELTEAFGTDTQYF.

The chain joins TRBV6-2 or TRBV6-3 to TRBJ1-2, with D uncertain. CDR1 and CDR2 from the germline V gene are MNHEY and SVGEGT. V was cut by 5 bases and J by 5 bases, with 9 bases left in between. The CDR3 contains 12 residues. In nucleotides, the CDR3 is TGTGCCAGCAGTGACGGACGTTATGGCTACACCTTC. It codes for CASSDGRYGYTF.

V is TRBV4-1 and J is TRBJ1-5; 10 nucleotides match TRBD1. Germline values: CDR1 MGHRA, CDR2 YSYEKL. The CDR3 has 14 residues. Unmatched junction bases numbered 3, after V lost 4 bases and J lost 6 bases. The CDR3 loop is CASSPGTGVQPQHF. CDR3 DNA: TGCGCCAGCAGCCCAGGGACAGGGGTTCAGCCCCAGCATTTT.

A few counts support this clonotype. The DNA for the CDR3 is TGTGCCACGGGAAGGGACAGGAACACCGGGGAGCTGTTTTTT. It codes for CATGRDRNTGELFF. The chain joins TRBV15 to TRBJ2-2; 7 bases are shared with TRBD1. Trimming cost V 9 bases and J 1 base; bases outside gene matches: 5. Germline V lookup: CDR1 LNHNV, CDR2 YYDKDF (reference sequence). The CDR3 contains 14 residues. The entire variable domain, with the rest obtained from reference TRBV15 and TRBJ2-2, is as follows: DAMVIQNPRYQVTQFGKPVTLSCSQTLNHNVMYWYQQKSSQAPKLLFHYYDKDFNNEADTPDNFQSRRPNTSFCFLDIRSPGLGDTAMYLCATGRDRNTGELFFGEGSRLTVL.

This clonotype was counted between two and nine times. The chain carries TRBV10-3 and TRBJ1-3, with unresolved D. There are 12 residues in the CDR3. Per germline, CDR1 ENHRY and CDR2 SYGVKD. Trimming left V 1 base short and J 5 bases short, with 3 bases between. The DNA for the CDR3 is TGTGCCATCAGTGAGTTAAGAAACACCATATATTTT. Protein: CAISELRNTIYF.

The V gene is TRBV11-2, the J gene TRBJ2-3; D might be TRBD2 (6 bases). V shed 11 bases and J shed 5 bases, with 14 bases lying between them. The CDR3 extends over 12 amino acids. Germline values: CDR1 SGHAT, CDR2 FQNNGV. CDR3 sequence (DNA): TGTGCCGGATCCGGGGGAGGAGATACGCAGTATTTT. It encodes CAGSGGGDTQYF. Drawing the rest from reference TRBV11-2 and TRBJ2-3, the complete variable domain is EAGVAQSPRYKIIEKRQSVAFWCNPISGHATLYWYQQILGQGPKLLIQFQNNGVVDDSQLPKDRFSAERLKGVDSTLKIQPAKLEDSAVYLCAGSGGGDTQYFGPGTRLTVL.

The J gene is TRBJ2-3, the V gene TRBV3-1; TRBD2 aligns across 13 bases. Germline V gives CDR1 LGHDT, CDR2 YNNKEL (reference sequence). Trimming took 4 bases from V and 4 from J; bases not matched to a gene: 5. The CDR3 is made up of 16 amino acids. The CDR3 spells CASSPRTSGGPDTQYF. The CDR3 bases are TGTGCCAGCAGCCCTCGGACTAGCGGGGGCCCAGATACGCAGTATTTT.

V usage is TRBV14 and J usage is TRBJ1-2, with D possibly matching TRBD1 (5 bases). V lost 4 bases, J lost 5 bases, and 20 bases lay in between. From germline, CDR1 is SGHDN and CDR2 FVKESK. The length of the CDR3 is 16 residues. The CDR3 DNA reads as TGTGCCAGCAGCCTCCGGGGGATCGGGGACGGGTATGGCTACACCTTC. Translating gives CASSLRGIGDGYGYTF. The variable domain in full, completed from reference TRBV14 and TRBJ1-2, reads EAGVTQFPSHSVIEKGQTVTLRCDPISGHDNLYWYRRVMGKEIKFLLHFVKESKQDESGMPNNRFLAERTGGTYSTLKVQPAELEDSGVYFCASSLRGIGDGYGYTFGSGTRLTVV.

A few counts support this clonotype. The chain recombines TRBV3-1 with TRBJ2-5; D may be TRBD1 or TRBD2 (6 bases each). The CDR3 has 14 amino acids. The V gene's germline CDR1 is LGHDT and CDR2 YNNKEL (reference sequence). V was cut by 7 bases and J by 4 bases, with 16 bases left in between. The CDR3 bases are TGTGCCAGCACCTCACGGGGGCGCGGAGAGACCCAGTACTTC. It yields the protein CASTSRGRGETQYF.

This clonotype showed up just a few times. The V gene is TRBV5-1, the J gene TRBJ2-3; the D gene is possibly TRBD2 (6 bases). This CDR3 region has 15 residues. V was trimmed by 3 bases and J by 1 base, leaving 12 bases between them. Per the germline V gene, CDR1 is SGHRS and CDR2 is YFSETQ. Here the CDR3 reads CASSSEGGGTDTQYF. CDR3 nucleotides: TGCGCCAGCAGCTCTGAGGGCGGGGGCACAGATACGCAGTATTTT.

This clonotype has more than one count but fewer than ten. The chain uses TRBV5-1 and TRBJ2-7, with 8 bases lining up with TRBD1. J was trimmed by 6 bases and V by 4 bases; bases with no gene match: 6. Germline loops: CDR1 SGHRS, CDR2 YFSETQ. The CDR3 sequence is 13 residues long. The CDR3 sequence is CASSPTTGAEQYF. CDR3 coding DNA: TGCGCCAGCAGCCCCACGACAGGGGCCGAGCAGTACTTC.

This clonotype was detected only a few times. The chain recombines TRBV25-1 with TRBJ2-4; TRBD2 might be the D (5 bases). The CDR3 totals 11 residues. The germline V gene encodes CDR1 MGHDK and CDR2 SYGVNS. Between the trimmed V and J ends, which lost 4 bases and 8 bases, there was a span of 6 bases. CDR3 loop: CASSVGDIQYF. In DNA, the CDR3 is TGTGCCAGCAGTGTCGGGGACATTCAGTACTTC. Looking up the rest from reference TRBV25-1 and TRBJ2-4 gives the full variable domain: EADIYQTPRYLVIGTGKKITLECSQTMGHDKMYWYQQDPGMELHLIHYSYGVNSTEKGDLSSESTVSRIRTEHFPLTLESARPSHTSQYLCASSVGDIQYFGAGTRLSVL.

There are a few counts of this clonotype. This chain connects TRBV20-1 to TRBJ1-1, with a weak D call TRBD1 (5 bases). The length of the CDR3 is 12 residues. The ends were cut back, 5 bases at V and 1 base at J, with 8 bases in the middle. Germline-derived CDR1 and CDR2 are DFQATT and SNEGSKA (reference sequence). Here the CDR3 reads CSAGTGNTEAFF. The CDR3 DNA reads TGCAGTGCTGGAACAGGGAACACTGAAGCTTTCTTT.

This clonotype was detected a few times. The chain recombines TRBV6-1 with TRBJ1-5; D perhaps matches TRBD1 (5 bases). This CDR3 contains 16 residues. Germline CDR1 MNHNS, CDR2 SASEGT. The V end lost 2 bases, the J end lost 5 bases, and 16 bases lay between the germline ends. In nucleotides, the CDR3 is TGTGCCAGCAGTGAATCCCCGGGTGGGGGGGATCAGCCCCAGCATTTT. As protein: CASSESPGGGDQPQHF.

The rearrangement joins TRBV20-1 to TRBJ2-1; 15 bases are a match to TRBD2. CDR1 and CDR2 (germline): DFQATT, SNEGSKA (reference sequence). V was pared by 6 bases and J by 7 bases, with 10 bases of the junction left unmatched. The CDR3 is 16 amino acids. The CDR3 loop reads CSAPGLAGGNRNEQFF. CDR3 bases: TGCAGTGCCCCGGGACTAGCGGGGGGTAATCGTAATGAGCAGTTCTTC.

This clonotype came up a few times. V gene TRBV5-1 combines with J gene TRBJ2-7, with TRBD1 identical over 8 bases. Per germline, CDR1 SGHRS and CDR2 YFSETQ. The CDR3 consists of 17 residues. The V and J ends lost 0 bases and 1 base, in that order; junction bases with no gene match: 9. DNA of the CDR3: TGCGCCAGCAGCTTGGCCCTCGGGACAGGTCGATCCTACGAGCAGTACTTC. Translating it yields CASSLALGTGRSYEQYF.

This clonotype occurred a few times. This chain joins TRBV12-3 or TRBV12-4 and TRBJ2-1; no clear D. CDR3 size: 14 residues. V gave up 3 bases and J gave up 5 bases, with 11 bases separating them. The CDR3, as DNA: TGTGCCAGCAGTTTGGCACGGATAAACAATGAGCAGTTCTTC. Amino acids: CASSLARINNEQFF.

This clonotype has at least ten counts. V usage is TRBV4-2 and J usage is TRBJ2-1, with 10 bases identical to TRBD2. The CDR3 covers 16 residues. Trimming cost V 4 bases and J 7 bases; bases outside gene matches: 10. Germline CDR1 is LGHNA and CDR2 is YNFKEQ. The CDR3 loop reads CASSPPGRLAGNEQFF. In DNA form, the CDR3 reads TGTGCCAGCAGCCCCCCGGGGAGACTAGCGGGTAATGAGCAGTTCTTC.

V is TRBV7-9 and J is TRBJ2-2; 10 bases agree with TRBD2. The CDR3 has 16 residues. The junction had 11 bases not matched to a gene; V was cut back by 8 bases and J by 5 bases. CDR1 is SEHNR and CDR2 is FQNEAQ in the germline V gene (reference sequence). Written as DNA, the CDR3 is TGTGCCAGCTTTCCGTCAAGCGGGAGGGGAACCGGGGAGCTGTTTTTT. The encoded protein is CASFPSSGRGTGELFF. The whole variable domain, remainder taken from reference TRBV7-9 and TRBJ2-2, is DTGVSQNPRHKITKRGQNVTFRCDPISEHNRLYWYRQTLGQGPEFLTYFQNEAQLEKSRLLSDRFSAERPKGSFSTLEIQRTEQGDSAMYLCASFPSSGRGTGELFFGEGSRLTVL.

This sequence joins TRBV12-3 or TRBV12-4 and TRBJ1-2; D remains ambiguous. CDR3 length: 15 amino acids. Trimming took 1 base from V and 0 from J, leaving 9 bases between them. Here the CDR3 DNA reads TGTGCCAGCAGTTTAGTTGCAGGTACTAACTATGGCTACACCTTC. Amino acids: CASSLVAGTNYGYTF.

This clonotype has more than one count but fewer than ten. J is TRBJ1-2 and V is TRBV4-1; TRBD1 agrees at 7 bases. The CDR3 extends over 16 amino acids. J lost 8 bases, V lost 5 bases, and 17 bases had no gene match. The V gene's germline CDR1 is MGHRA and CDR2 YSYEKL. CDR3 coding DNA: TGCGCCAGCAGCAGCAACGGGGGAGACAGGGCAGGCGGCTACACCTTC. Encoded protein: CASSSNGGDRAGGYTF.

Points on this clonotype: One base away lies a much larger clone, so this may be a sequencing read error. The V and J genes are TRBV12-3 or TRBV12-4 and TRBJ1-2; TRBD1 agrees at 10 bases. This CDR3 has 13 residues. V lost 4 bases, J lost 6 bases, and 2 bases stayed unmatched. CDR3 sequence: CASSSGTGDGYTF. DNA for the CDR3: TGTGCCAGCAGTTCGGGGACAGGGGATGGCTACACCTTC.

The chain links TRBV7-9 to TRBJ1-1; no clear D. The germline V gene encodes CDR1 SEHNR and CDR2 FQNEAQ (reference sequence). V shed 5 bases and J shed 0 bases, with 7 bases lying between them. This CDR3 comprises 13 residues. CDR3 in DNA: TGTGCCAGCAGCGCCCAGGTGAACACTGAAGCTTTCTTT. It encodes CASSAQVNTEAFF.

V is TRBV27 and J is TRBJ1-5; D is ambiguous. Trimming shortened V by 6 bases and J by 6 bases, and 12 bases separated the two germline ends. CDR1 and CDR2 from the germline V gene are MNHEY and SMNVEV (reference sequence). The CDR3 sequence is 13 residues long. The CDR3 DNA follows: TGTGCCAGCAGCCCAAGCGGGGTTCAGCCCCAGCATTTT. This translates into CASSPSGVQPQHF.